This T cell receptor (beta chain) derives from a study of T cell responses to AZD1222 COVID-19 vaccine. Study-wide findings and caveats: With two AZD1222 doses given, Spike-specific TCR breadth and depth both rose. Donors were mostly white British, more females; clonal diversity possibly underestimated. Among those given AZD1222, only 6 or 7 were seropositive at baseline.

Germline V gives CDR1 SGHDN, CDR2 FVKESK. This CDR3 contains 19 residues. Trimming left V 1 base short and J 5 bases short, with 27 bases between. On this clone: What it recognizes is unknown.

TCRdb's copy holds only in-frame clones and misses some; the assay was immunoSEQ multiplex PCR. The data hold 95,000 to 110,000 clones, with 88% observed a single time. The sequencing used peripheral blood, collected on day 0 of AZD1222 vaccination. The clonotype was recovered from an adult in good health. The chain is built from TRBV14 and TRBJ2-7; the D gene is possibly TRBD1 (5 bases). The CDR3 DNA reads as TGTGCCAGCAGCCAAGCATCAGTAGAGACAATAGGGGAATTCGACGAGCAGTACTTC. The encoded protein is CASSQASVETIGEFDEQYF.